This TCR beta chain was observed in a study of blood T cell repertoires in COVID-19. Looking at the study overall: Sources were T cells, B-cell-depleted T cells, or PBMCs; the material itself was cDNA or gDNA.

From germline, CDR1 is SGHDN and CDR2 FVKESK. V was cut by 6 bases and J by 8 bases, with 19 bases left in between. The length of the CDR3 is 14 residues. Per the original methods: Reference gene primers were amplified, and this amplification served to estimate nucleated cell counts. Clones were sequenced by immunoSEQ multiplex PCR, and TCRdb holds only the in-frame ones, with some missing. That table furnishes V, J and clone size, whereas the DNA furnished D and trimming. The sample holds a few hundred thousand clones, around 90% seen once. The rearrangement uses TRBV14 and TRBJ1-2; the D is unclear. Sequencing was carried out using peripheral blood. The receptor's source is a man in his late teens or twenties with active or convalescent COVID-19. The CDR3 DNA sequence: TGTGCCAGCAGTTCGCACTCGCGAGTTGAGGGCTACACCTTC. Protein: CASSSHSRVEGYTF.